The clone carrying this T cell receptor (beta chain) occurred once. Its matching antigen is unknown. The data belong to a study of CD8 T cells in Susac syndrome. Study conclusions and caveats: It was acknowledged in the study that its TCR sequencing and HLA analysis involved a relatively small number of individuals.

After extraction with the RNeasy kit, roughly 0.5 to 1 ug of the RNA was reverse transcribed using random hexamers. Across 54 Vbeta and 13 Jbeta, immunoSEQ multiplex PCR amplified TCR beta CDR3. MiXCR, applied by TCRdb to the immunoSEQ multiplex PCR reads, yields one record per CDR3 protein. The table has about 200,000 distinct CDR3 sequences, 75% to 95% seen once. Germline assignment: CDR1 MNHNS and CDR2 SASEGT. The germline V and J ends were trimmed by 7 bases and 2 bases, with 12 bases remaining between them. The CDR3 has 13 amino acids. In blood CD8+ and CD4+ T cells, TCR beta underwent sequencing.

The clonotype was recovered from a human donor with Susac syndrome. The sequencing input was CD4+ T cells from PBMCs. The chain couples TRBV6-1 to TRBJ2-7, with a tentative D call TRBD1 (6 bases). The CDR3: CASNQAGAYEQYF. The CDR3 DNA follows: TGTGCCAGCAATCAGGCAGGGGCCTACGAGCAGTACTTC.